This T cell receptor beta chain was recovered during a study of T-cell reconstitution after alpha-beta-depleted transplantation in children. Study conclusions and caveats: Reported findings indicate that, about two months after transplant, alpha-beta T cells came from several hundred expanded clones, which were derived from non-depleted graft cells. T cells produced anew were the main source of T-cell counts and diversity one year after transplant.

The CDR3 is 14 amino acids. V was trimmed by 6 bases and J by 5 bases, leaving 18 bases between them. The germline V gene encodes CDR1 SGDLS and CDR2 YYNGEE. This clonotype was observed a few times. As yet, its antigen is unknown. During its preparation, the TCRbeta library received unique molecular identifiers. TCRdb recomputed calls from the PCR reads with MiXCR, one row per CDR3 protein. The table records about 980,000 distinct CDR3 sequences, under 30% of them present only once. The chain carries TRBV9 and TRBJ2-7; no definite D call. Specimen: PBMCs, mostly from graft donor cells, collected 360 days after TCRalphabeta/CD19-depleted stem cell transplant. The receptor was derived from a boy under two years old who had a stem cell transplant for SCID, so the T cells may come from the graft donor. The CDR3 here is CASTSGPLQHEQYF. The CDR3 nucleotides read TGTGCCAGCACCTCCGGACCCCTTCAGCACGAGCAGTACTTC.